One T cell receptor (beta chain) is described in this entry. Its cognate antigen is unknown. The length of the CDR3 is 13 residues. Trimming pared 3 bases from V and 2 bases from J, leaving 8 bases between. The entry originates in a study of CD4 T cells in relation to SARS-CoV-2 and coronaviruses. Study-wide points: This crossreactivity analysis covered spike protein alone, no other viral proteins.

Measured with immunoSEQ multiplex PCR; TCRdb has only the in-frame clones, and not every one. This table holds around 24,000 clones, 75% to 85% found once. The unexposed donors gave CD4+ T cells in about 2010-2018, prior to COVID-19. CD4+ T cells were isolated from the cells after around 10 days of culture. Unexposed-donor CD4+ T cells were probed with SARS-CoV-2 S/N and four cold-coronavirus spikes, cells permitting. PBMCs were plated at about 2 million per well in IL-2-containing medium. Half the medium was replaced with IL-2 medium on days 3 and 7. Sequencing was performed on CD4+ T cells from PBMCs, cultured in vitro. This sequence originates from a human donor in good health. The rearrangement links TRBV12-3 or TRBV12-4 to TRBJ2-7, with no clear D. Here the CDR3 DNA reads TGTGCCAGCAGTTTCCCAGGCACCTACGAGCAGTACTTC. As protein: CASSFPGTYEQYF.